What follows are 25 T cell receptor beta chains derived from one specimen sequenced in a study of T-cell reconstitution after alpha-beta-depleted transplantation in children. The authors prepared the TCRbeta library with unique molecular identifiers. MiXCR, applied by TCRdb to the PCR reads, yields one record per CDR3 protein. This table has about 610,000 distinct CDR3 sequences, over 9.5% appearing once. The specimen was PBMCs from the stem cell graft donor, collected from the stem cell graft. The receptors come from a human donor who donated a stem cell graft to a child with acute myeloid leukemia.

J is TRBJ2-7 and V is TRBV21-1. TRBV21-1 is deemed a pseudogene. The CDR3 loop spans 14 amino acids. Here the CDR3 reads CANQRLDSSYEQYF. CDR3 DNA sequence: TGTGCCAACCAAAGACTGGACAGCTCCTACGAGCAGTACTTC.

This clonotype was seen repeatedly, ten times or more. The rearrangement uses TRBV20-1 and TRBJ1-1; D uncertain. CDR3 size: 15 residues. V was trimmed by 2 bases and J by 0 bases, leaving 13 bases between them. Germline CDR1 is DFQATT and CDR2 is SNEGSKA (reference sequence). For the CDR3, the DNA is TGCAGTGCTAGAAAGGCAGAGACCATGAACACTGAAGCTTTCTTT. Protein sequence: CSARKAETMNTEAFF.

This clonotype appeared a few times. The rearrangement uses TRBV19 and TRBJ2-7, with a tentative D call TRBD1 (6 bases). The V and J ends lost 7 bases and 5 bases respectively, with 12 bases between them. The V gene's germline CDR1 is LNHDA and CDR2 SQIVND (reference sequence). This CDR3 is 12 amino acids long. Written as DNA, the CDR3 is TGTGCCAGTAACAATGGGGGCCACGAGCAGTACTTC. Protein sequence: CASNNGGHEQYF.

This clonotype has ten or more counts. This rearrangement joins TRBV20-1 to TRBJ2-1; D is possibly TRBD1 (7 bases). CDR3 length equals 15 residues. V gave up 6 bases and J gave up 0 bases, with 15 bases separating them. Germline CDR1 reads DFQATT; CDR2 reads SNEGSKA (reference sequence). CDR3 DNA sequence: TGCAGTGCCATCAGGGGGGTAAGCTCCTACAATGAGCAGTTCTTC. Its protein is CSAIRGVSSYNEQFF.

In this sample, this clonotype turned up many times. The chain links TRBV5-1 to TRBJ2-7, with TRBD1 identical over 9 bases. The germline gives CDR1 SGHRS, CDR2 YFSETQ. The J segment lost 1 base and the V segment lost 4 bases, leaving 3 bases of the junction unmatched. CDR3 length: 14 amino acids. The CDR3 nucleotides are TGCGCCAGCAGCACCGGACAGGGGTCCTACGAGCAGTACTTC. Translated: CASSTGQGSYEQYF. The entire variable domain, with the rest obtained from reference TRBV5-1 and TRBJ2-7, is as follows: KAGVTQTPRYLIKTRGQQVTLSCSPISGHRSVSWYQQTPGQGLQFLFEYFSETQRNKGNFPGRFSGRQFSNSRSEMNVSTLELGDSALYLCASSTGQGSYEQYFGPGTRLTVT.

J is TRBJ2-3 and V is TRBV20-1; 9 bases fit TRBD2. The CDR3 sequence is 16 residues long. Germline V gives CDR1 DFQATT, CDR2 SNEGSKA (reference sequence). J was trimmed by 2 bases and V by 0 bases; bases with no gene match: 6. The CDR3 loop reads CSARDRGTSLTDTQYF. The DNA of the CDR3 is TGCAGTGCTAGAGATAGAGGGACTAGCCTCACAGATACGCAGTATTTT.

This clonotype was counted only a few times. The genes are TRBV7-9 and TRBJ1-1; D is ambiguous. The CDR3 has 12 amino acids. V lost 1 base, J lost 8 bases, and 8 bases lay in between. In germline, CDR1 is SEHNR, CDR2 FQNEAQ (reference sequence). CDR3 DNA sequence: TGTGCCAGCAGCTTAGACTTGACAGAAGCTTTCTTT. This translates into CASSLDLTEAFF.

This clonotype was counted ten times or more. This chain connects TRBV28 to TRBJ1-4; 9 bases align to TRBD1. CDR1 and CDR2 from the germline V gene are MDHEN and SYDVKM. The ends lost 5 bases at V and 9 bases at J; junction bases unmatched: 7. The CDR3 runs 14 residues. The chain's CDR3 is CASSLSGQGQKLFF. The DNA of the CDR3 is TGTGCCAGCAGTCTCTCGGGACAGGGCCAAAAACTGTTTTTT.

This clonotype occurred many times. The rearrangement joins TRBV12-3 or TRBV12-4 to TRBJ1-5; D is possibly TRBD1 (5 bases). Trimming removed 4 bases at V and 2 bases at J, with 9 bases between. This CDR3 has 14 amino acids. Here the CDR3 DNA reads TGTGCCAGCAGTTCCAGAGGGGGCAATCAGCCCCAGCATTTT. Encoded protein: CASSSRGGNQPQHF.

The chain joins TRBV18 to TRBJ1-1; D gene unclear. Looked up from germline, CDR1 is KGHSH and CDR2 is LQKENI. This CDR3 contains 15 residues. V lost 5 bases and J lost 4, with 17 bases in between. CDR3 region: CASSANDVPLTEAFF. The CDR3 bases are TGTGCCAGCTCAGCCAACGACGTGCCGCTCACTGAAGCTTTCTTT.

This clonotype turned up a few times. The CDR3 nucleotides are TGTGCCAGCAGTGAAGCGAGGACAGGGTTTAGCGAAGCTTTCTTT. Translation gives CASSEARTGFSEAFF. The chain uses TRBV2 and TRBJ1-1; 8 positions match TRBD1. This CDR3 comprises 15 residues. In germline, CDR1 is SNHLY, CDR2 FYNNEI. Germline trimming cut 0 bases from V and 8 bases from J; bases unmatched to any gene: 8.

The table lists this clonotype with many counts. One junction end does not reproduce the germline sequence, and a read error may be involved. V gene TRBV7-2 combines with J gene TRBJ2-7; the D call may be TRBD1 or TRBD2 (5 bases each). CDR3 size: 15 residues. The germline CDR1 and CDR2 sequences are SGHTA and FQGNSA. The CDR3 reads CASSLVGTDPYEQYF. The CDR3 DNA sequence: TGCGCCAGCAGCTTGGTTGGGACGGATCCCTACGAGCAGTACTTC.

This clonotype was observed at least ten times. The V and J genes are TRBV20-1 and TRBJ2-1, with D maybe TRBD1 (5 bases). The CDR3 is 12 amino acids. Germline V CDR1 and CDR2: DFQATT, SNEGSKA (reference sequence). Trimming left V 4 bases short and J 6 bases short, with 10 bases between. In nucleotides, the CDR3 is TGCAGTGCTAACTCAGGGTCCAATGAGCAGTTCTTC. The encoded protein is CSANSGSNEQFF.

Concerning this clonotype itself: Just one base apart from a much larger clone, this may be a read error. V usage is TRBV20-1 and J usage is TRBJ2-5, with D tentatively TRBD2 (5 bases). The V gene's germline CDR1 is DFQATT and CDR2 SNEGSKA (reference sequence). The V and J ends lost 3 bases and 4 bases respectively, with 12 bases between them. The CDR3 is 13 residues long. CDR3 coding DNA: TGCAGTGCTAGCATCACTAGTGGAGAGACCCAGTACTTC. Its protein is CSASITSGETQYF.

This CDR3 reads CSVVTSGFEQYF. CDR3 nucleotide sequence: TGCAGCGTTGTAACTAGCGGGTTCGAGCAGTACTTC. The V and J genes are TRBV29-1 and TRBJ2-7; 9 positions match TRBD2. V lost 4 bases to trimming and J lost 6 bases; unmatched junction nucleotides: 4. Germline values: CDR1 SQVTM, CDR2 ANQGSEA. This CDR3 comprises 12 residues.

This clonotype was found a few times. CDR3 amino acids: CASSLGTYGELFF. The CDR3 DNA reads TGTGCCAGCAGCTTAGGGACTTACGGGGAGCTGTTTTTT. The rearrangement joins TRBV7-2 to TRBJ2-2; TRBD2 is a possible D gene (5 bases). The germline V gene has CDR1 SGHTA and CDR2 FQGNSA. The CDR3 covers 13 residues. V lost 1 base and J lost 7, with 7 bases in between.

There are many counts of this clonotype. The J gene is TRBJ2-5, the V gene TRBV10-3, with D perhaps TRBD2 (6 bases). The CDR3 loop spans 13 amino acids. V lost 3 bases, J lost 4 bases, and 9 bases lay in between. CDR1 and CDR2 from the germline V gene are ENHRY and SYGVKD. Here the CDR3 DNA reads TGTGCCATCAGTGACGGGACTGGAGAGACCCAGTACTTC. This codes for CAISDGTGETQYF.

This clonotype was recorded many times. This chain uses TRBV20-1 with TRBJ1-6; 8 nucleotides agree with TRBD1. Germline V gives CDR1 DFQATT, CDR2 SNEGSKA (reference sequence). This CDR3 has 17 residues. The junction had 4 bases not matched to a gene; V was cut back by 0 bases and J by 0 bases. Here the CDR3 DNA reads TGCAGTGCTAGAGATAGGGACAGGAGCTCCTATAATTCACCCCTCCACTTT. It encodes CSARDRDRSSYNSPLHF.

This clonotype was picked up a small number of times. The genes are TRBV20-1 and TRBJ1-4; no firm D call. The germline V and J ends were trimmed by 0 bases and 8 bases, with 19 bases remaining between them. The CDR3 extends over 16 amino acids. Germline values: CDR1 DFQATT, CDR2 SNEGSKA (reference sequence). In DNA form, the CDR3 reads TGCAGTGCTAGAGAAGATTCGACGTTTATCCACGAAAAACTGTTTTTT. It translates to CSAREDSTFIHEKLFF.

The rearrangement uses TRBV5-1 and TRBJ2-2; TRBD1 matches at 9 bases. This CDR3 has 15 residues. Germline V lookup: CDR1 SGHRS, CDR2 YFSETQ. Trimming removed 5 bases from V and 6 bases from J; junction bases left unmatched: 8. CDR3 loop: CASSTGTGFPGELFF. Here the CDR3 DNA reads TGCGCCAGCAGTACCGGGACAGGGTTTCCCGGGGAGCTGTTTTTT.

The chain uses TRBV29-1 and TRBJ2-1, with D perhaps TRBD1 (7 bases). The CDR3 is 13 residues long. Trimming pared 5 bases from V and 7 bases from J, leaving 15 bases between. CDR1 and CDR2 (germline): SQVTM, ANQGSEA. Here the CDR3 reads CSVRQGGGNEQFF. The CDR3 bases are TGCAGCGTTAGACAGGGAGGCGGGAATGAGCAGTTCTTC.

This clonotype was recorded many times. This chain joins TRBV28 and TRBJ1-5; D remains ambiguous. Trimming shortened V by 2 bases and J by 3 bases, and 5 bases separated the two germline ends. Germline values: CDR1 MDHEN, CDR2 SYDVKM. The CDR3 contains 13 residues. CDR3 bases: TGTGCCAGCAGTTTAGGAGACAATCAGCCCCAGCATTTT. It is translated as CASSLGDNQPQHF.

This clonotype was seen only a few times. CDR3 in DNA: TGTGCCAGCAGTTTTAGGAGCGGCGTTAGCACAGATACGCAGTATTTT. Translating it yields CASSFRSGVSTDTQYF. This chain links TRBV12-3 or TRBV12-4 with TRBJ2-3; tentative D call: TRBD2 (5 bases). This CDR3 is 16 amino acids long. Trimming took 3 bases from V and 0 from J, leaving 13 bases between them.

As to this clonotype: One end of the junction varies from germline; a read error may be responsible. The chain is built from TRBV20-1 and TRBJ2-5; D is possibly TRBD1 (6 bases). This CDR3 spans 15 amino acids. Germline CDR1 is DFQATT and CDR2 is SNEGSKA (reference sequence). CDR3 in DNA: TGCTGTGCCCCCGAAGGGGGTTCCGTCGGTGGGGCCCAGTACTTC. Protein: CCAPEGGSVGGAQYF.

This clonotype was seen more than once but under ten times. This chain uses TRBV7-9 with TRBJ2-1, with D possibly TRBD1 on 6 matching bases. V lost 2 bases to trimming and J lost 0 bases, with 14 bases between them. This CDR3 is built from 17 residues. The germline gives CDR1 SEHNR, CDR2 FQNEAQ (reference sequence). Here the CDR3 DNA reads TGTGCCAGCAGCTTATCATGGGGGCAACTCTCCTACAATGAGCAGTTCTTC. It yields the protein CASSLSWGQLSYNEQFF.